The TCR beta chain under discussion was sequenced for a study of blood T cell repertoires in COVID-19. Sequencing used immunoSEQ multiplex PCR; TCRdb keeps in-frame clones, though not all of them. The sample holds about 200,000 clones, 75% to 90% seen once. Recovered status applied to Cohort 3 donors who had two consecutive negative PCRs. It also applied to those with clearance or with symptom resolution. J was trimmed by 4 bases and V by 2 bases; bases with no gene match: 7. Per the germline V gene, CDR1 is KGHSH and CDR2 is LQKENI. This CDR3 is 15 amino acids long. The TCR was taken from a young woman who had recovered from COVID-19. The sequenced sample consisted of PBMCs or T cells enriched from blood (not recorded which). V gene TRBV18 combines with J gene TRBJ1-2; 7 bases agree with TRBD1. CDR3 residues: CASSPTRGMVYGYTF. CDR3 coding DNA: TGTGCCAGCTCACCAACCAGGGGGATGGTCTATGGCTACACCTTC.